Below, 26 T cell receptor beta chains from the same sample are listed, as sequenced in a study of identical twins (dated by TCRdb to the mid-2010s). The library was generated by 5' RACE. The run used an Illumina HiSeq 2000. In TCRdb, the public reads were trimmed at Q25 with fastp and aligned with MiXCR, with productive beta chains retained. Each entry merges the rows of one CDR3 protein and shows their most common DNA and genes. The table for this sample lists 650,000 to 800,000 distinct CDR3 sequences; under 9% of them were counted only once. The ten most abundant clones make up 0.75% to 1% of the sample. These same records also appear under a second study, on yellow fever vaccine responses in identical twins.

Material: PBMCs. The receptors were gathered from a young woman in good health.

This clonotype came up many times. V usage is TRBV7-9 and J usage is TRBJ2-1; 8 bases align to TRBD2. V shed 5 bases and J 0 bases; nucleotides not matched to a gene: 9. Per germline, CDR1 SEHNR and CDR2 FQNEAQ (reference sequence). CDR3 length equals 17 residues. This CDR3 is CASSGGSGGRSYNEQFF. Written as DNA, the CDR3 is TGTGCCAGCAGCGGGGGGAGCGGGGGTCGCTCCTACAATGAGCAGTTCTTC. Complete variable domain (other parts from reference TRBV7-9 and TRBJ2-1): DTGVSQNPRHKITKRGQNVTFRCDPISEHNRLYWYRQTLGQGPEFLTYFQNEAQLEKSRLLSDRFSAERPKGSFSTLEIQRTEQGDSAMYLCASSGGSGGRSYNEQFFGPGTRLTVL.

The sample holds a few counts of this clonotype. The CDR3 DNA sequence: TGTGCCAGCAGTGCTCCGCCAGATACGCAGTATTTT. Protein sequence: CASSAPPDTQYF. The V and J genes are TRBV28 and TRBJ2-3; D call uncertain. CDR1 and CDR2 from the germline V gene are MDHEN and SYDVKM. The CDR3 loop spans 12 amino acids. Trimming removed 5 bases from V and 4 bases from J, with 7 bases in between.

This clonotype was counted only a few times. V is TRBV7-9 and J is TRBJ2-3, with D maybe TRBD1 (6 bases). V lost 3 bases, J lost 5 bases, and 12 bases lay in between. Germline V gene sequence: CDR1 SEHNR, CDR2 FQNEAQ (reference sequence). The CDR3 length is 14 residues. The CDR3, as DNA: TGTGCCAGCAGCTTTACATCAGGGGTAGATACGCAGTATTTT. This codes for CASSFTSGVDTQYF.

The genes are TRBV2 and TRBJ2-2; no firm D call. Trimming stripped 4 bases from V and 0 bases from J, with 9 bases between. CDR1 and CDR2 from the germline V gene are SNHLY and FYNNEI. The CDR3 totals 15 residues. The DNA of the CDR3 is TGTGCCAGCAGTGTAGAACTTCCGAACACCGGGGAGCTGTTTTTT. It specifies CASSVELPNTGELFF.

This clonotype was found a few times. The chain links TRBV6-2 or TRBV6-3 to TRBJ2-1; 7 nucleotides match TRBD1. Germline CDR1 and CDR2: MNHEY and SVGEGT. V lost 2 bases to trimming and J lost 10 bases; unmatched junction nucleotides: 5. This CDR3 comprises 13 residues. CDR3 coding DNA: TGTGCCAGCAGTTACAGTAGGGGGCTCGAGCAGTTCTTC. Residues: CASSYSRGLEQFF.

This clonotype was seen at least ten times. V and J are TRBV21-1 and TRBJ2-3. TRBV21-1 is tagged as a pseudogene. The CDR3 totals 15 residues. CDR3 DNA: TGTGCCAGCACCGAAAGGAAACAGAGCACAGATACGCAGTATTTT. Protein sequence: CASTERKQSTDTQYF.

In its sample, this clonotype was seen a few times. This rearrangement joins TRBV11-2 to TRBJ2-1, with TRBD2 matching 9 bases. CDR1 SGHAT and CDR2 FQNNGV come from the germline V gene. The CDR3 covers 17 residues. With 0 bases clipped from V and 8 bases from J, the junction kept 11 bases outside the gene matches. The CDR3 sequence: CASSLEAPGLAGHEQFF. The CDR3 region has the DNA TGTGCCAGCAGCTTAGAAGCTCCGGGACTAGCAGGTCATGAGCAGTTCTTC.

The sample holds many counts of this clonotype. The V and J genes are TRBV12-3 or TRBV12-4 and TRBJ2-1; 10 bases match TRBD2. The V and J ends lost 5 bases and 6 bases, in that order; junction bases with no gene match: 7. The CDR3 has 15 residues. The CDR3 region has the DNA TGTGCCAGCAGTACAGAGACTAGCGGGCCCAATGAGCAGTTCTTC. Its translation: CASSTETSGPNEQFF.

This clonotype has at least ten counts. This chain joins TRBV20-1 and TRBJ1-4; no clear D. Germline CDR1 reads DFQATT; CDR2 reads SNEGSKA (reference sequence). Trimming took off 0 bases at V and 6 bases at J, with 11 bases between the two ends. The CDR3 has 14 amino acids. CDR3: CSARDGQVYEKLFF. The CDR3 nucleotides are TGCAGTGCTAGAGATGGTCAGGTTTATGAAAAACTGTTTTTT.

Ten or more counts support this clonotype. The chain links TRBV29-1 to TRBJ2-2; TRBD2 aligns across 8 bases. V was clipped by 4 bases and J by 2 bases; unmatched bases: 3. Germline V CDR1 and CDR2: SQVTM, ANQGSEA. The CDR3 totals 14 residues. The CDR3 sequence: CSVVSGVNTGELFF. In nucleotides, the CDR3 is TGCAGCGTTGTTAGCGGGGTTAACACCGGGGAGCTGTTTTTT.

CDR3 protein: CASSRDTDHNEQFF. CDR3 DNA sequence: TGTGCCAGCAGTCGAGACACGGACCACAATGAGCAGTTCTTC. This chain links TRBV3-1 with TRBJ2-1; D is ambiguous. This CDR3 region has 14 residues. Germline values: CDR1 LGHDT, CDR2 YNNKEL (reference sequence). With 6 bases removed from V and 5 bases from J, the gap between germline ends came to 14 bases.

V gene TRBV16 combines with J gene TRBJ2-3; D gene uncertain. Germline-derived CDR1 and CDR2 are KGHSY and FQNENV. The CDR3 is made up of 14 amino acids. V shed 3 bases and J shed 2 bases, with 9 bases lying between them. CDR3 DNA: TGTGCCAGCAGCCAGATAGGGCTCACAGATACGCAGTATTTT. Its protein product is CASSQIGLTDTQYF.

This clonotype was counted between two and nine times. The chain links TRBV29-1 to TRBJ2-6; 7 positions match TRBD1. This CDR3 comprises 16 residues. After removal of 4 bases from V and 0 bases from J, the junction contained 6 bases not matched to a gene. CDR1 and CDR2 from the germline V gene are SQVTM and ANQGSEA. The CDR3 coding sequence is TGCAGCGTTGCACAGGGGCCCCTCTCTGGGGCCAACGTCCTGACTTTC. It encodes CSVAQGPLSGANVLTF.

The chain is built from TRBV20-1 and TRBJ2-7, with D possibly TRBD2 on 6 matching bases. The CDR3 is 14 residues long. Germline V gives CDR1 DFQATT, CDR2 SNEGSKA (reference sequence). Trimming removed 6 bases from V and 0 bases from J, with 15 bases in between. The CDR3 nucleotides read TGCAGTGCCCAGCCCGGGGGAAGCTCCTACGAGCAGTACTTC. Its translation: CSAQPGGSSYEQYF.

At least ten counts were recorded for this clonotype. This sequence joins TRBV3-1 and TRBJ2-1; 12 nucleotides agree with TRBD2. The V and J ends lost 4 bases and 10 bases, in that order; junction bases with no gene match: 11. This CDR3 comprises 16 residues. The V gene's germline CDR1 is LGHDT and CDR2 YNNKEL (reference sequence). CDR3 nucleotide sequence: TGTGCCAGCAGCCGTCGGACTAGCGGGAAGGGAGGAGAGCAGTTCTTC. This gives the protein CASSRRTSGKGGEQFF.

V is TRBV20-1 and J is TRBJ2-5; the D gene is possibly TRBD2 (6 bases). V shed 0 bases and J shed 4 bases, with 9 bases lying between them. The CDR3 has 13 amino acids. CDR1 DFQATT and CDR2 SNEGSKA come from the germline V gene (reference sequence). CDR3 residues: CSARDLGGETQYF. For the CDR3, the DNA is TGCAGTGCTAGAGATCTCGGGGGAGAGACCCAGTACTTC.

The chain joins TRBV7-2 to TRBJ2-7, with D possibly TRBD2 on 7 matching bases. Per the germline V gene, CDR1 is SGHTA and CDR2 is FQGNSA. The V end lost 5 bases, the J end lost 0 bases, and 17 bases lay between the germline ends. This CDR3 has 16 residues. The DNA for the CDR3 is TGTGCCAGCAGCCTTGGCGGCGGGGGCCTCTCCTACGAGCAGTACTTC. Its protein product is CASSLGGGGLSYEQYF.

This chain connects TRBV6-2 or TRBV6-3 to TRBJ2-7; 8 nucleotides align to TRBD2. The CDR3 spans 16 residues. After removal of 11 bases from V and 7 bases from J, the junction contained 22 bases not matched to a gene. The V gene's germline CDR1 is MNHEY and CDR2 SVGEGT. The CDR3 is CASTKVRNVAGLEQYF. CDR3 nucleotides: TGTGCCTCAACGAAAGTCCGCAACGTAGCGGGATTAGAGCAGTACTTC.

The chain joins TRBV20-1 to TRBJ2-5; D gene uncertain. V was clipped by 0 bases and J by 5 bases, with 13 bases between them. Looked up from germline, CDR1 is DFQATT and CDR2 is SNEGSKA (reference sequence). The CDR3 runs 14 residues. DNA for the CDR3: TGCAGTGCTAGAGATCTCAATCGTGTCGAGACCCAGTACTTC. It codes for CSARDLNRVETQYF.

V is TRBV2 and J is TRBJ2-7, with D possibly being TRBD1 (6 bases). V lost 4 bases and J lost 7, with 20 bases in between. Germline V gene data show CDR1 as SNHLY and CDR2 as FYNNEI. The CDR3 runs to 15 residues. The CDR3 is CASSVLGQMVGEQYF. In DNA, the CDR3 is TGTGCCAGCAGTGTCTTAGGACAGATGGTTGGAGAGCAGTACTTC. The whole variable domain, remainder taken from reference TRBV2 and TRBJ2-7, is EPEVTQTPSHQVTQMGQEVILRCVPISNHLYFYWYRQILGQKVEFLVSFYNNEISEKSEIFDDQFSVERPDGSNFTLKIRSTKLEDSAMYFCASSVLGQMVGEQYFGPGTRLTVT.

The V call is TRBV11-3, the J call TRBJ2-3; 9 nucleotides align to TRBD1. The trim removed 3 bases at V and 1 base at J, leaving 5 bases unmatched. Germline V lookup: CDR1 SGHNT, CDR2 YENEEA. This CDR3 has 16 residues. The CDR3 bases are TGTGCCAGCAGCTTGCAAACAGGGGGCCGCACAGATACGCAGTATTTT. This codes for CASSLQTGGRTDTQYF.

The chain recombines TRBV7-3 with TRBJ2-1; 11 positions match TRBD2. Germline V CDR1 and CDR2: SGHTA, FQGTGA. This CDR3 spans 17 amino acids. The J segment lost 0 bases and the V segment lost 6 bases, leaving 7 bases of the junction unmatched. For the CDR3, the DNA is TGTGCCAGCAGTTCGACTAGCGGGGCGTCCTCCTACAATGAGCAGTTCTTC. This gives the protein CASSSTSGASSYNEQFF.

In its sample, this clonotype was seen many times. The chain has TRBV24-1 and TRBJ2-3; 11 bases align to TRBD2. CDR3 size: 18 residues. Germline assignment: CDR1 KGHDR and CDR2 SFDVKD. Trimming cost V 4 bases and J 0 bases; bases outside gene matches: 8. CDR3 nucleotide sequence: TGTGCCACCAGTGAGCGATTGGGACTAGCGGCTAGCACAGATACGCAGTATTTT. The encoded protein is CATSERLGLAASTDTQYF.

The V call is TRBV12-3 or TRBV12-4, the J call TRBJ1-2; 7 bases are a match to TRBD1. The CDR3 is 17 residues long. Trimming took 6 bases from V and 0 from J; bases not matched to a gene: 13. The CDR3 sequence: CASRPWDRLRPNYGYTF. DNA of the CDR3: TGTGCCAGCAGACCCTGGGACAGACTCCGTCCTAACTATGGCTACACCTTC.

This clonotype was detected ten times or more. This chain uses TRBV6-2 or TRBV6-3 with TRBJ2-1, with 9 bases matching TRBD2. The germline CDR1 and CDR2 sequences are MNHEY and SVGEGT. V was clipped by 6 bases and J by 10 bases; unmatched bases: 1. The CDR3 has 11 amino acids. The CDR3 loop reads CASRTSGEQFF. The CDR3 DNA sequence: TGTGCCAGCAGAACTAGCGGGGAGCAGTTCTTC.

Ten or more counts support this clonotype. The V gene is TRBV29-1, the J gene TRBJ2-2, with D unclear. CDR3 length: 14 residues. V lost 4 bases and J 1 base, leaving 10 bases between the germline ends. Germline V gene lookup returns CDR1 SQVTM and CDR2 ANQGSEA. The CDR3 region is CSVGQIKNTGELFF. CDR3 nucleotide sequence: TGCAGCGTTGGACAAATCAAGAACACCGGGGAGCTGTTTTTT.